This paragraph covers one T cell receptor (beta chain) sequence. Its antigen is currently unknown. The protocol attached unique molecular identifiers to individual cDNA molecules. In TCRdb, the 5' RACE reads were re-called with MiXCR into one record per CDR3 protein. The sample holds about 90,000 distinct CDR3 sequences, more than 10% seen once. The data were taken from a study of early T cells in non-severe SARS-CoV-2 infection. Study summary: Chains were not paired, and sequencing was done on bulk RNA from unsorted whole blood. The study's findings and limits: VDJdb matches were skewed toward anti-spike CD8 T cell responses.

The CDR3 covers 12 residues. V lost 6 bases, J lost 7 bases, and 6 bases stayed unmatched. Here the sequenced sample was whole blood, taken at baseline. The TCR originated in an adult who was a healthcare worker with PCR-confirmed SARS-CoV-2 infection or an uninfected control (not recorded which). V gene TRBV12-3 or TRBV12-4 combines with J gene TRBJ2-7; 7 bases match TRBD1. CDR3 sequence reads: CASSPQGPEQYF. The CDR3 DNA reads as TGTGCCAGCAGCCCACAGGGGCCAGAGCAGTACTTC.